The 27 T cell receptor beta chains given below trace back to one sample, sequenced in a study of T-cell memory formation after mild COVID-19. TCRdb used MiXCR to reprocess the 5' RACE reads, holding one entry per CDR3 protein. The data hold about 340,000 distinct CDR3 sequences, with roughly 13% observed a single time. The sample comprised PBMCs or a T cell subset sorted from them (not recorded which). These receptors were collected from a man between 18 and 35 years old who had mild COVID-19 (a few samples of this study predate the infection). Cell type and time point are not known.

The genes are TRBV27 and TRBJ1-3, with TRBD1 as a possible D gene (5 bases). Looked up from germline, CDR1 is MNHEY and CDR2 is SMNVEV (reference sequence). The V gene lost 6 bases and the J gene lost 0 bases, with 21 bases spanning the gap. The CDR3 is 18 residues long. The CDR3 nucleotides are TGTGCCAGCAGACCCAGGGTGACAACCCTTATCTCTGGAAACACCATATATTTT. Translated: CASRPRVTTLISGNTIYF.

In DNA, the CDR3 is TGTGCCAGCAGTCCCCAGCGGGGGACCGGCACAGATACGCAGTATTTT. Amino acid sequence: CASSPQRGTGTDTQYF. The V and J genes are TRBV12-3 or TRBV12-4 and TRBJ2-3; TRBD2 aligns across 8 bases. V shed 5 bases, J shed 1 base, and the junction held 8 bases outside the gene matches. CDR3 length: 16 residues.

This clonotype has only a few counts. CDR3 amino acids: CASSVTGVETQYF. The CDR3 DNA reads as TGTGCCAGCAGCGTAACGGGTGTGGAGACCCAGTACTTC. The chain carries TRBV9 and TRBJ2-5; no clear D gene. This CDR3 is built from 13 residues. Trimming removed 1 base from V and 5 bases from J, with 9 bases in between. Looked up from germline, CDR1 is SGDLS and CDR2 is YYNGEE.

V gene TRBV7-9 combines with J gene TRBJ2-1; TRBD2 matches 11 bases. The germline V gene encodes CDR1 SEHNR and CDR2 FQNEAQ (reference sequence). The CDR3 extends over 14 amino acids. With V trimmed by 7 bases and J by 9 bases, 8 bases remained unmatched. DNA for the CDR3: TGTGCCAGCAACCCTAGCGGGGGGCTGGTTGAGCAGTTCTTC. It specifies CASNPSGGLVEQFF.

This chain uses TRBV28 with TRBJ2-2; D remains ambiguous. Trimming shortened V by 5 bases and J by 3 bases, and 7 bases separated the two germline ends. The CDR3 has 13 residues. From germline, CDR1 is MDHEN and CDR2 SYDVKM. The CDR3 DNA sequence: TGTGCCAGCAGTCGCACCTACACCGGGGAGCTGTTTTTT. This sequence encodes CASSRTYTGELFF.

The V and J genes are TRBV6-2 or TRBV6-3 and TRBJ1-4; TRBD1 matches at 11 bases. With 6 bases clipped from V and 7 bases from J, the junction kept 10 bases outside the gene matches. This CDR3 is built from 16 residues. Germline V gene lookup returns CDR1 MNHEY and CDR2 SVGEGT. CDR3 protein: CASRDPRGTGGEKLFF. The CDR3 coding sequence is TGTGCCAGCAGAGACCCCCGAGGGACAGGGGGTGAAAAACTGTTTTTT.

CDR3 DNA sequence: TGTGCCACCATGAATTCCGGGGAGCTGTTTTTT. Protein: CATMNSGELFF. The genes are TRBV24-1 and TRBJ2-2; D ambiguous. This CDR3 has 11 residues. The germline V gene encodes CDR1 KGHDR and CDR2 SFDVKD. The V and J ends lost 8 bases and 6 bases respectively, with 6 bases between them.

This clonotype was picked up a small number of times. The J gene is TRBJ2-1, the V gene TRBV7-6, with 12 bases lining up with TRBD1. Germline V gives CDR1 SGHVS, CDR2 FNYEAQ. The length of the CDR3 is 16 residues. V shed 1 base and J 8 bases; nucleotides not matched to a gene: 6. This chain's CDR3 is CASSLGPGQGAHEQFF. The CDR3 coding sequence is TGTGCCAGCAGCTTAGGTCCGGGACAGGGGGCTCATGAGCAGTTCTTC. The full variable domain, completed using reference TRBV7-6 and TRBJ2-1, is GAGVSQSPRYKVTKRGQDVALRCDPISGHVSLYWYRQALGQGPEFLTYFNYEAQQDKSGLPNDRFSAERPEGSISTLTIQRTEQRDSAMYRCASSLGPGQGAHEQFFGPGTRLTVL.

This clonotype occurred a few times. The chain couples TRBV10-2 to TRBJ2-1, with a weak D call TRBD2 (7 bases). The CDR3 covers 12 residues. CDR1 is WSHSY, CDR2 SAAADI, per germline. The ends were cut back, 7 bases at V and 9 bases at J, with 13 bases in the middle. The CDR3 coding sequence is TGCGCCAGCAAGAGGGGGGGCTTTGAGCAGTTCTTC. Translated, it gives CASKRGGFEQFF.

The chain is built from TRBV5-1 and TRBJ1-2, with a possible D match to TRBD1 (5 bases). Trimming took 4 bases from V and 4 from J, leaving 11 bases between them. Germline CDR1 reads SGHRS; CDR2 reads YFSETQ. This CDR3 is built from 13 residues. CDR3 sequence: CASSIGTVYGYTF. Here the CDR3 DNA reads TGCGCCAGCAGCATCGGGACGGTCTATGGCTACACCTTC.

The chain combines TRBV28 with TRBJ1-2, with TRBD1 as a possible D gene (6 bases). The CDR3 has 14 amino acids. Germline V gives CDR1 MDHEN, CDR2 SYDVKM. V dropped 5 bases and J dropped 8 bases, with 18 bases sitting between them. The CDR3 sequence is CASSTPRTAGGYTF. CDR3 DNA: TGTGCCAGCAGTACCCCTCGGACAGCTGGAGGCTACACCTTC.

This clonotype has a handful of counts. The CDR3 region has the DNA TGTGCCAGCTCAAGGGGACAGGGGGAGGCGGGCAATCAGCCCCAGCATTTT. Its translation is CASSRGQGEAGNQPQHF. This sequence joins TRBV18 and TRBJ1-5; 11 positions agree with TRBD1. J was trimmed by 2 bases and V by 5 bases; bases with no gene match: 8. Germline CDR1 reads KGHSH; CDR2 reads LQKENI. The CDR3 has 17 residues.

This clonotype appeared a few times. The rearrangement joins TRBV5-6 to TRBJ2-1; TRBD1 agrees at 7 bases. Losses at the gene ends were 7 bases for V and 9 bases for J; bases not matched to a gene: 7. This CDR3 region has 12 residues. Germline values: CDR1 SGHDT, CDR2 YYEEEE. The CDR3 region is CASLRGLSEQFF. The CDR3 DNA sequence: TGTGCCAGCCTAAGGGGGCTGTCTGAGCAGTTCTTC.

This sequence joins TRBV20-1 and TRBJ1-3; D is ambiguous. Looked up from germline, CDR1 is DFQATT and CDR2 is SNEGSKA (reference sequence). The CDR3 runs to 16 residues. The V and J ends lost 3 bases and 0 bases respectively, with 15 bases between them. As DNA, the CDR3 is TGCAGTGCTAGCCGGTCTGGCACCTCCTCTGGAAACACCATATATTTT. Translating gives CSASRSGTSSGNTIYF.

This clonotype appeared once. The V call is TRBV2, the J call TRBJ2-7, with no clear D. The CDR3 loop spans 13 amino acids. The germline CDR1 and CDR2 sequences are SNHLY and FYNNEI. V lost 7 bases to trimming and J lost 7 bases, with 17 bases between them. For the CDR3, the DNA is TGTGCCAGCATATTCGTGGGGTTGGAAGAGCAGTACTTC. Protein sequence: CASIFVGLEEQYF.

A few counts support this clonotype. The chain couples TRBV12-3 or TRBV12-4 to TRBJ1-1; possibly TRBD1 for D (6 bases). Trimming stripped 3 bases from V and 5 bases from J, with 10 bases between. The CDR3 has 13 amino acids. The CDR3 region is CASSFAGATEAFF. Written as DNA, the CDR3 is TGTGCCAGCAGTTTCGCGGGGGCAACTGAAGCTTTCTTT.

The chain joins TRBV25-1 to TRBJ1-6; unclear D gene. The germline V and J ends were trimmed by 2 bases and 3 bases, with 5 bases remaining between them. The CDR3 contains 14 residues. Germline-derived CDR1 and CDR2 are MGHDK and SYGVNS. This CDR3 reads CASSEARYNSPLHF. CDR3 in DNA: TGTGCCAGCAGTGAAGCACGCTATAATTCACCCCTCCACTTT.

The chain employs TRBV6-5 and TRBJ2-7, with 10 nucleotides matching TRBD1. CDR1 MNHEY and CDR2 SVGAGI come from the germline V gene. The CDR3 spans 14 residues. The junction had 4 bases not matched to a gene; V was cut back by 5 bases and J by 3 bases. The CDR3 bases are TGTGCCAGCAGTCCCCGGGACAGGGGCTACGAGCAGTACTTC. This gives the protein CASSPRDRGYEQYF.

This chain connects TRBV12-3 or TRBV12-4 to TRBJ2-7; 10 bases fit TRBD2. CDR3 length: 16 residues. Losses at the gene ends were 3 bases for V and 1 base for J; bases not matched to a gene: 6. CDR3 sequence reads: CASSFGLAGASYEQYV. The DNA for the CDR3 is TGTGCCAGCAGTTTCGGTCTAGCGGGAGCTTCCTACGAGCAGTACGTC.

The chain combines TRBV7-8 with TRBJ2-7; D call uncertain. V gave up 4 bases and J gave up 0 bases, with 16 bases separating them. CDR3 length: 16 residues. CDR1 SGHVS and CDR2 FQNEAQ come from the germline V gene. CDR3 nucleotide sequence: TGTGCCAGCAGCTGGAGAGAGGCCTACAGCTCCTACGAGCAGTACGTC. It specifies CASSWREAYSSYEQYV.

The genes are TRBV20-1 and TRBJ1-1; tentative D call: TRBD1 (6 bases). Germline loops: CDR1 DFQATT, CDR2 SNEGSKA (reference sequence). CDR3 length: 15 amino acids. Deletions cut 0 bases from V and 5 bases from J, with 16 bases between. The CDR3 region has the DNA TGCAGTGCTAGAGAAGTCGGACAGTGGGGGACTGAAGCTTTCTTT. As protein: CSAREVGQWGTEAFF.

This clonotype has more than one count but fewer than ten. CDR3 nucleotide sequence: TGCGCCAGCAGTTCGGATTGGGGTATGGGCGGCTACACCTTC. Its protein product is CASSSDWGMGGYTF. The chain uses TRBV5-1 and TRBJ1-2; D gene ambiguous. CDR3 length: 14 amino acids. The V and J ends lost 5 bases and 8 bases respectively, with 19 bases between them. Germline CDR1 and CDR2: SGHRS and YFSETQ.

This clonotype was seen repeatedly, ten times or more. The chain links TRBV7-2 to TRBJ2-5; TRBD1 might be the D (5 bases). The CDR3 contains 14 residues. V was pared by 5 bases and J by 1 base, with 11 bases between. Germline V gene lookup returns CDR1 SGHTA and CDR2 FQGNSA. The CDR3 is CASSPGRSQETQYF. The CDR3 nucleotides are TGTGCCAGCAGCCCAGGGCGGAGCCAAGAGACCCAGTACTTC.

Ten or more counts support this clonotype. The V call is TRBV12-3 or TRBV12-4, the J call TRBJ2-2, with TRBD1 matching 9 bases. J gave up 5 bases and V 2 bases, and 3 bases lay outside the gene matches. This CDR3 comprises 15 residues. The chain's CDR3 is CASSLSGQGTGELFF. Written as DNA, the CDR3 is TGTGCCAGCAGTTTAAGCGGACAGGGGACCGGGGAGCTGTTTTTT.

This clonotype was seen a few times. This chain links TRBV5-1 with TRBJ2-5, with 13 bases fitting TRBD2. Unmatched junction bases numbered 7, after V lost 4 bases and J lost 4 bases. Per the germline V gene, CDR1 is SGHRS and CDR2 is YFSETQ. This CDR3 contains 16 residues. The CDR3 reads CASSRTSGGPGETQYF. The CDR3 nucleotides are TGCGCCAGCAGCCGGACTAGCGGGGGACCCGGAGAGACCCAGTACTTC. The full variable domain, with the rest looked up from reference TRBV5-1 and TRBJ2-5, is KAGVTQTPRYLIKTRGQQVTLSCSPISGHRSVSWYQQTPGQGLQFLFEYFSETQRNKGNFPGRFSGRQFSNSRSEMNVSTLELGDSALYLCASSRTSGGPGETQYFGPGTRLLVL.

CDR3 residues: CAWSVGGPEAFF. DNA for the CDR3: TGTGCCTGGAGTGTAGGGGGCCCTGAAGCTTTCTTT. V is TRBV30 and J is TRBJ1-1, with TRBD1 matching 7 bases. The J segment lost 6 bases and the V segment lost 0 bases, leaving 1 base of the junction unmatched. Germline-derived CDR1 and CDR2 are GTSNPN and SVGIG (reference sequence). The CDR3 extends over 12 amino acids.

The table lists this clonotype with a few counts. This sequence joins TRBV5-1 and TRBJ2-2; TRBD2 agrees at 7 bases. The CDR3 runs 15 residues. The V and J ends lost 4 bases and 1 base, in that order; junction bases with no gene match: 4. Germline V CDR1 and CDR2: SGHRS, YFSETQ. The CDR3 spells CASSPIAGNTGELFF. CDR3 nucleotide sequence: TGCGCCAGCAGCCCGATAGCGGGGAACACCGGGGAGCTGTTTTTT.